A selection of T cell receptor beta chains follows, all from one sample in a study of blood T cell repertoires in COVID-19. This table comes from immunoSEQ multiplex PCR, and its TCRdb copy is limited to in-frame clones, with some not included. The profile shows roughly 130,000 clones, roughly 80% of them singletons. Sequencing used peripheral blood. The origin of the receptors is a woman under 40 who had recovered from COVID-19. The CDR3 runs from the conserved cysteine through the conserved F or W.

J: TRBJ1-1; V: TRBV6-4; CDR3: CASSERAQAEAFF
J: TRBJ2-7; V: TRBV5-1; CDR3: CASSDWTGSSEQYF
J: TRBJ1-2; V: TRBV19; CDR3: CASSSTGGGGYGYTF
J: TRBJ2-7; V: TRBV14; CDR3: CASSRMTGTGYEQYF
J: TRBJ2-1; V: TRBV5-1; CDR3: CASSSNNEQFF
J: TRBJ2-6; V: TRBV6-5; CDR3: CASSYSLLNVLTF
J: TRBJ2-7; V: TRBV4-1; CDR3: CASSQATSGRVSSMGEQYF
J: TRBJ1-2; V: TRBV5-4; CDR3: CASSGSLGTGEADYGYTF
J: TRBJ2-7; V: TRBV5-1; CDR3: CASSENPQGPSYEQYF
J: TRBJ2-1; V: TRBV30; CDR3: CAWSSSGGAREQFF
J: NA; V: TRBV5-5; CDR3: CASSRDRRDTGEQFF
J: TRBJ1-1; V: TRBV12-5; CDR3: CASGLDLDRAEAFF
J: TRBJ2-7; V: TRBV3-1/TRBV3-2; CDR3: CASSLNRGGVNEQYF
J: TRBJ1-2; V: TRBV9; CDR3: CASSVLGTGPYGYTF
J: TRBJ2-2; V: TRBV5-1; CDR3: CASGIQGSGELFF
J: TRBJ1-2; V: TRBV19; CDR3: CASKISTGTNYGYTF
J: TRBJ2-5; V: TRBV4-1; CDR3: CASSQEPGPGETQYF
J: TRBJ2-3; V: TRBV4-2; CDR3: CASSHGLAGPLTDTQYF
J: TRBJ2-7; V: TRBV10-1; CDR3: CASSRDSSSGEQYF
J: TRBJ1-1; V: TRBV30; CDR3: CAWNAQVNTEAFF
J: TRBJ1-3; V: TRBV10-2; CDR3: CASSGGQGYSGNTIYF
J: TRBJ1-6; V: TRBV7-2; CDR3: CASSATGGHNSPLHF
J: TRBJ2-3; V: TRBV9; CDR3: CASSVDSGGTDTQYF
J: TRBJ1-1; V: TRBV19; CDR3: CASKVGGRYTEAFF
J: TRBJ2-1; V: TRBV7-9; CDR3: CASSLTGGAGNEQFF
J: TRBJ1-1; V: TRBV6-1; CDR3: CASSEGRVRWTEAFF
J: TRBJ1-1; V: TRBV29-1; CDR3: CSGGGTEAFF
J: TRBJ1-2; V: TRBV29-1; CDR3: CSVDGQGAGGYTF
J: TRBJ2-1; V: TRBV11-2; CDR3: CASSSGVASNEQFF
J: TRBJ2-2; V: TRBV20-1; CDR3: CSASTQGDGELFF
J: TRBJ1-2; V: TRBV20-1; CDR3: CSASNLGHQLNGYTF
J: TRBJ1-5; V: TRBV19; CDR3: CASTGTGGRSAQPQHF